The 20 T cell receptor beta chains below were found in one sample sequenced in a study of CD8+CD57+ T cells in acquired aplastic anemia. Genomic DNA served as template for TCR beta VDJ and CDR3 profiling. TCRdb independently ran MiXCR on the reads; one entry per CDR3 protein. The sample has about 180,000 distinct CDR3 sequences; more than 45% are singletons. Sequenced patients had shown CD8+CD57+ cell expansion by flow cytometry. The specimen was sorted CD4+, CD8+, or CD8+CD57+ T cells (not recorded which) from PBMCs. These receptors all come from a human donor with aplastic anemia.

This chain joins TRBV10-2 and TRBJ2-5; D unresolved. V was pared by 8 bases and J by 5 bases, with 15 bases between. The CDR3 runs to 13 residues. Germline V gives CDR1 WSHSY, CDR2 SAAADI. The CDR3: CASLTNAFETQYF. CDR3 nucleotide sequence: TGCGCCAGCCTCACTAACGCGTTCGAGACCCAGTACTTC.

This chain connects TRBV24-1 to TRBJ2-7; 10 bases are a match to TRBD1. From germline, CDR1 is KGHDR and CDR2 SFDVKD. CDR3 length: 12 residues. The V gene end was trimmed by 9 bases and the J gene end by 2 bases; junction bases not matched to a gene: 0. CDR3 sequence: CATGTGAYEQYF. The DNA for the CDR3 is TGTGCCACCGGGACAGGGGCCTACGAGCAGTACTTC.

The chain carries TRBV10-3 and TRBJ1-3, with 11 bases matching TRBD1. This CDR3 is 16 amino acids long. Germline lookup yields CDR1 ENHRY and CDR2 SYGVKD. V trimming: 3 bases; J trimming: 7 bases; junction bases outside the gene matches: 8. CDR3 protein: CAISDSGQGATNTIYF. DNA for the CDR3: TGTGCCATCAGTGACTCCGGACAGGGGGCAACGAACACCATATATTTT.

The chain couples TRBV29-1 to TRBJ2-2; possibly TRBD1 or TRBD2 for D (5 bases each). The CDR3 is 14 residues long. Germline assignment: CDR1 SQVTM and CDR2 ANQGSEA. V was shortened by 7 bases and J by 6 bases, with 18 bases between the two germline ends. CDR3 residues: CSARGGRGAGELFF. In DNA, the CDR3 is TGCAGCGCGCGAGGAGGACGGGGCGCCGGGGAGCTGTTTTTT.

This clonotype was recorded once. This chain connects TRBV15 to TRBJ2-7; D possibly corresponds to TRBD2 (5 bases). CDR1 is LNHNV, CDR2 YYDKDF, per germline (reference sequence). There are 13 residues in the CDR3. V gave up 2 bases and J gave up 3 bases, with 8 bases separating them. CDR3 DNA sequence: TGTGCCACCAGCAGAAACGGGGTCTACGAGCAGTACTTC. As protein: CATSRNGVYEQYF.

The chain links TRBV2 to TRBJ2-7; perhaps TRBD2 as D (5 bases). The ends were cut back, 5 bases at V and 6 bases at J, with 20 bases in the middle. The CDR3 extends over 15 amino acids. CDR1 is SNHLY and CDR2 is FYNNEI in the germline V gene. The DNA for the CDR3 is TGTGCCAGCAGTACCTTGGAGGACGTACTATTCGAGCAGTACTTC. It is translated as CASSTLEDVLFEQYF. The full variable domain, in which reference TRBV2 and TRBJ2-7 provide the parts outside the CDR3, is EPEVTQTPSHQVTQMGQEVILRCVPISNHLYFYWYRQILGQKVEFLVSFYNNEISEKSEIFDDQFSVERPDGSNFTLKIRSTKLEDSAMYFCASSTLEDVLFEQYFGPGTRLTVT.

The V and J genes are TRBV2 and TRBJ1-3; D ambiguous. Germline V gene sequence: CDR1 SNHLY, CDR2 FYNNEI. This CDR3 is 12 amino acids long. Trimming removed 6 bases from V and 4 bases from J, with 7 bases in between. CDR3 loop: CASSATGNTIYF. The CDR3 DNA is TGTGCCAGCAGCGCCACAGGAAACACCATATATTTT.

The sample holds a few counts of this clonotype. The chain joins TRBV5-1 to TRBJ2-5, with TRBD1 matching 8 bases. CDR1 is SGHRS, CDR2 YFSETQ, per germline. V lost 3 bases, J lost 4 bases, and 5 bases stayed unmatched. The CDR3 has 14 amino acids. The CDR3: CASSSTGDSETQYF. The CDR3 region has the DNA TGCGCCAGCAGCTCGACAGGGGATTCAGAGACCCAGTACTTC. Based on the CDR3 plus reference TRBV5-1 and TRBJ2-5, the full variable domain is KAGVTQTPRYLIKTRGQQVTLSCSPISGHRSVSWYQQTPGQGLQFLFEYFSETQRNKGNFPGRFSGRQFSNSRSEMNVSTLELGDSALYLCASSSTGDSETQYFGPGTRLLVL.

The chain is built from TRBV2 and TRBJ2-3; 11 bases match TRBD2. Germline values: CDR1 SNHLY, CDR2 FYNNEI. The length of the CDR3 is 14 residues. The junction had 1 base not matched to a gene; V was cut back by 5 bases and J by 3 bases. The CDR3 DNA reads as TGTGCCAGCAGTACTAGCGGGGGTACAGATACGCAGTATTTT. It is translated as CASSTSGGTDTQYF.

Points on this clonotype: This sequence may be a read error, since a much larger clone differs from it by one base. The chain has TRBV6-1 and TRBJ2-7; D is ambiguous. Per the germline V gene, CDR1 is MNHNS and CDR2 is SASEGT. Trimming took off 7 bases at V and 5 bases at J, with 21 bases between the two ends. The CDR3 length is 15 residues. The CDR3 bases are TGTGCCAGCACTCCCACCCCCCATCCGGGCAACGAGCAGTACTTC. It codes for CASTPTPHPGNEQYF.

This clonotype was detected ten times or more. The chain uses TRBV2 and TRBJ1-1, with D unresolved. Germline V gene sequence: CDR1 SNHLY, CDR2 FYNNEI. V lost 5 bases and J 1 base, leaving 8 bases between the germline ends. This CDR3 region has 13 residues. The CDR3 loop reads CASSPGKNTEAFF. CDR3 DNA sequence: TGTGCCAGCAGTCCGGGAAAGAACACTGAAGCTTTCTTT.

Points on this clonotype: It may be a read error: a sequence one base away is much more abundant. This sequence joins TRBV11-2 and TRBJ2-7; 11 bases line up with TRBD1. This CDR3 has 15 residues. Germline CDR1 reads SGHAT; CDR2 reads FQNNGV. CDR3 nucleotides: TGTGCCAGCAGCGCTTGGACAGGGGGCTCCTACGAGCAGTGCTTC. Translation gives CASSAWTGGSYEQCF.

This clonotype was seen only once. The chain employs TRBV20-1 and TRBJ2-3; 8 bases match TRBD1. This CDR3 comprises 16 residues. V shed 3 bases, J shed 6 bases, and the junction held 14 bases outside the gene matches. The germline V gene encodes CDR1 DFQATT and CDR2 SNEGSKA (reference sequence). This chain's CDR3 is CSARDAGTGGADTQYF. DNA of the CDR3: TGCAGTGCTAGGGATGCGGGTACAGGGGGAGCGGATACGCAGTATTTT.

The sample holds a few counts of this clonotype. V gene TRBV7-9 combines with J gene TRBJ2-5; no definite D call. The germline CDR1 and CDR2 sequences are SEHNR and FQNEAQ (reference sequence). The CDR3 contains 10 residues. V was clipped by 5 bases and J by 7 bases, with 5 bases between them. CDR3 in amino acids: CASSPATQYF. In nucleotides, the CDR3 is TGTGCCAGCAGCCCCGCGACCCAGTACTTC. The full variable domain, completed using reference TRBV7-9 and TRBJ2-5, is DTGVSQNPRHKITKRGQNVTFRCDPISEHNRLYWYRQTLGQGPEFLTYFQNEAQLEKSRLLSDRFSAERPKGSFSTLEIQRTEQGDSAMYLCASSPATQYFGPGTRLLVL.

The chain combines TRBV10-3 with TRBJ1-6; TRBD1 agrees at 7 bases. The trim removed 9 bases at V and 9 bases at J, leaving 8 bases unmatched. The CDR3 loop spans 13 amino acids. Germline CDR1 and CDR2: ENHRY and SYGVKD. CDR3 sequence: CAIRDRESSPLHF. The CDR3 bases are TGTGCCATAAGAGACAGGGAGAGTTCACCCCTCCACTTT.

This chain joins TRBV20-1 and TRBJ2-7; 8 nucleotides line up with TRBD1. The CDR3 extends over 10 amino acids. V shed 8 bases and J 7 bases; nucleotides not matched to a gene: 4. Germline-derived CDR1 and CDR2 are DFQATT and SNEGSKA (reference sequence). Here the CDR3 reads CSHTGGEQYF. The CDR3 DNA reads TGCAGTCATACAGGGGGAGAGCAGTACTTC.

CDR3 bases: TGCAGTGCTAGGAGGGGGCAGGTTTCACCCCTCCACTTT. This gives the protein CSARRGQVSPLHF. This chain uses TRBV20-1 with TRBJ1-6; TRBD1 matches at 7 bases. Germline loops: CDR1 DFQATT, CDR2 SNEGSKA (reference sequence). The CDR3 is 13 amino acids. V shed 3 bases and J 9 bases; nucleotides not matched to a gene: 5.

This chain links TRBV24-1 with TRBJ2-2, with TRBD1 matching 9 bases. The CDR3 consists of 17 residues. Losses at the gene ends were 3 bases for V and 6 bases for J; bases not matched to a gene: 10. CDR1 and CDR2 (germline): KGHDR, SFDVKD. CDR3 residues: CATSDTKSTGGSGELFF. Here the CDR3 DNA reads TGTGCCACCAGTGATACAAAATCGACAGGGGGTTCCGGGGAGCTGTTTTTT.

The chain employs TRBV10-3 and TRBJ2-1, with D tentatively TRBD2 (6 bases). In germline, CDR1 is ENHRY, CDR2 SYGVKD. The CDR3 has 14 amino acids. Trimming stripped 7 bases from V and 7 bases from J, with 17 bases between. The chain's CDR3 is CAITASEKGNEQFF. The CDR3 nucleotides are TGTGCCATCACCGCTAGCGAAAAGGGGAATGAGCAGTTCTTC.

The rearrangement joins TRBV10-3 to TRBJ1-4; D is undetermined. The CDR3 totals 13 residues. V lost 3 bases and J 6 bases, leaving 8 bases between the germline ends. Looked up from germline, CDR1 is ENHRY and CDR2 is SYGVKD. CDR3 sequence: CAISDLPDEKLFF. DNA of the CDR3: TGTGCCATCAGTGACCTCCCCGATGAAAAACTGTTTTTT.